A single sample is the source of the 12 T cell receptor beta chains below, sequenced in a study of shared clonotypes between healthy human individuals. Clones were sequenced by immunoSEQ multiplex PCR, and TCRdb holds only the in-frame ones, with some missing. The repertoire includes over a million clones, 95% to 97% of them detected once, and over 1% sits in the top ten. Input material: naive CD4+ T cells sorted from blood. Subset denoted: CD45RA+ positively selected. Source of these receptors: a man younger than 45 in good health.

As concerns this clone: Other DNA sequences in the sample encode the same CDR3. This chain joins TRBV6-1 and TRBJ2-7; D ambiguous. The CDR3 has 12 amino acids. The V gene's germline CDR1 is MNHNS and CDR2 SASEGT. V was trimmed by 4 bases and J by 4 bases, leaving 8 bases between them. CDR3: CASSVTSYEQYF. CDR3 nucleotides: TGTGCCAGCAGTGTGACTTCTTACGAGCAGTACTTC.

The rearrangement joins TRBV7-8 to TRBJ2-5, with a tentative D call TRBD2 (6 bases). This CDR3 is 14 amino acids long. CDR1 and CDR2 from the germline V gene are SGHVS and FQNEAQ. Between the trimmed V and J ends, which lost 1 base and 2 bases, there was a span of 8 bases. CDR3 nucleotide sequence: TGTGCCAGCAGCTTAGACGGGAGACAAGAGACCCAGTACTTC. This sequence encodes CASSLDGRQETQYF.

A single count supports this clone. CDR3 DNA: TGTGCCAGCAGCTTAGAGGGACTAGCGGGAGGAGGCTACAATGAGCAGTTCTTC. This gives the protein CASSLEGLAGGGYNEQFF. The V and J genes are TRBV11-1 and TRBJ2-1; TRBD2 matches at 15 bases. J was trimmed by 3 bases and V by 1 base; bases with no gene match: 4. Germline V gene sequence: CDR1 SGHAT, CDR2 FQDESV (reference sequence). The CDR3 extends over 18 amino acids. Combining the CDR3 with reference TRBV11-1 and TRBJ2-1 gives the whole variable domain EAEVAQSPRYKITEKSQAVAFWCDPISGHATLYWYRQILGQGPELLVQFQDESVVDDSQLPKDRFSAERLKGVDSTLKIQPAELGDSAMYLCASSLEGLAGGGYNEQFFGPGTRLTVL.

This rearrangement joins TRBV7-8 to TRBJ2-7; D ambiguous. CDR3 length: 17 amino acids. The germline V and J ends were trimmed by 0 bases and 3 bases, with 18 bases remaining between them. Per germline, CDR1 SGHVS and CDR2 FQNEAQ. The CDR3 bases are TGTGCCAGCAGCTTAGCCCCCTTCATAGGAGAGCACTACGAGCAGTACTTC. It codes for CASSLAPFIGEHYEQYF.

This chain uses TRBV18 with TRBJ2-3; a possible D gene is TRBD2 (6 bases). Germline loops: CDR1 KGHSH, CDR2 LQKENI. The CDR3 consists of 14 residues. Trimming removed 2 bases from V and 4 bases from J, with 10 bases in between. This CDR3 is CASSPTASADTQYF. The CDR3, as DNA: TGTGCCAGCTCACCAACGGCTAGCGCAGATACGCAGTATTTT.

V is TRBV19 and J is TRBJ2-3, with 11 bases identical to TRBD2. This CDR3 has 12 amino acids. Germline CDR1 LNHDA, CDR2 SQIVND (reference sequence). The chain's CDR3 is CVSGRAGDTQYF. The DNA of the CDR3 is TGTGTTAGCGGGAGGGCCGGGGATACGCAGTATTTT.

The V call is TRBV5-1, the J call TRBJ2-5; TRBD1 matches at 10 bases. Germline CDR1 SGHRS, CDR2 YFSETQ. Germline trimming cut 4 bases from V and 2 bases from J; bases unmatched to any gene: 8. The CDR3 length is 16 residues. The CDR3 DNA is TGCGCCAGCAGCCGACCCGGGACAGGGGTGCAAGAGACCCAGTACTTC. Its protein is CASSRPGTGVQETQYF.

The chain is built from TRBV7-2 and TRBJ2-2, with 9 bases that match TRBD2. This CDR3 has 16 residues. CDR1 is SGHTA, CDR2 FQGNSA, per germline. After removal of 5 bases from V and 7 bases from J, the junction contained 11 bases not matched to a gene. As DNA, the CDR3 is TGTGCCAGCAGCCCGCGGCTAGCGGGAAGGAACGGGGAGCTGTTTTTT. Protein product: CASSPRLAGRNGELFF.

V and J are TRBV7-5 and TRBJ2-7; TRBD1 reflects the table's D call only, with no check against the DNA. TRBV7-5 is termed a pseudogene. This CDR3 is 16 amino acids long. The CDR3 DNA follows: TGTGTCAGAAGCTTAGAATCGACAGGGGACCCCTACGAGCAGTACTTC. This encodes CVRSLESTGDPYEQYF.

CDR3: CASSHRALDQPQHF. As DNA, the CDR3 is TGTGCCAGCAGCCACCGGGCACTGGATCAGCCCCAGCATTTT. The chain carries TRBV5-5 and TRBJ1-5, with D hard to call. Germline CDR1 SGHKS, CDR2 YYEKEE (reference sequence). The CDR3 has 14 amino acids. Trimming removed 4 bases at V and 5 bases at J, with 13 bases between.

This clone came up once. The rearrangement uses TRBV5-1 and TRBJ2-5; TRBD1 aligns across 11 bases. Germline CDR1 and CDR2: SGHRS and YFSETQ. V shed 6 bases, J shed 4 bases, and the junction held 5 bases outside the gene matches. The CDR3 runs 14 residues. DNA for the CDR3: TGCGCCAGCACCTCGGGACAGGGGGGAGAGACCCAGTACTTC. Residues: CASTSGQGGETQYF. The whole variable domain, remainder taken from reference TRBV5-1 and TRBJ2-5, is KAGVTQTPRYLIKTRGQQVTLSCSPISGHRSVSWYQQTPGQGLQFLFEYFSETQRNKGNFPGRFSGRQFSNSRSEMNVSTLELGDSALYLCASTSGQGGETQYFGPGTRLLVL.

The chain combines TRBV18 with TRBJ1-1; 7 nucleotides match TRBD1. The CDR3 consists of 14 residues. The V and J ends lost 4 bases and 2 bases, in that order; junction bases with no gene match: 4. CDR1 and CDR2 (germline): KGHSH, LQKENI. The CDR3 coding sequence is TGTGCCAGCTCACTGGGACAGATTAACACTGAAGCTTTCTTT. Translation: CASSLGQINTEAFF.